This is a list of T cell receptor beta chains from one sample in a study of shared clonotypes between healthy human individuals. Data came from immunoSEQ multiplex PCR; TCRdb stores just in-frame clones and leaves some out. The table lists 2 million to 2.5 million clones, approximately 94% of them singletons. Sequenced: naive CD4+ T cells sorted from blood. The receptors were sampled from a man in his late teens or twenties in good health. Each CDR3 is given with its conserved first and last residue. A D gene is named only where the DNA matches it firmly. Part of the rows lack a size; the others show once, few, many or a class for expanded clones.

>NA|NA|TRBV15|TRBJ2-7
CATSRGGDYEQYF
TGTGCCACCAGCAGAGGGGGGGACTACGAGCAGTACTTC
>NA|NA|TRBV27|TRBJ2-7
CASSLVSWGSSYEQYF
TGTGCCAGCAGTTTAGTTAGTTGGGGTAGCTCCTACGAGCAGTACTTC
>NA|NA|TRBV6-1|TRBJ2-3
CASSESSSTDTQYF
TGTGCCAGCAGTGAAAGCTCTAGCACAGATACGCAGTATTTT
>NA|NA|TRBV2|TRBJ1-5
CASRRGVDNQPQHF
TGTGCCAGCAGAAGGGGAGTGGACAATCAGCCCCAGCATTTT
>NA|NA|TRBV9|TRBJ2-3
CASSPGLPFFTDTQYF
TGTGCCAGCAGCCCGGGACTTCCATTCTTCACAGATACGCAGTATTTT
>TRBD1|NA|TRBV18|TRBJ1-5
CASSLTGGSNQPQHF
TGTGCCAGCTCACTCACAGGGGGATCAAATCAGCCCCAGCATTTT
>TRBD1|NA|TRBV7-6|TRBJ1-4
CASRNQGAANEKLFF
TGTGCCAGCAGAAACCAGGGGGCGGCTAATGAAAAACTGTTTTTT
>NA|NA|TRBV6-5|TRBJ2-7
CASSFGGGGYEQYF
TGTGCCAGCAGTTTTGGAGGGGGAGGCTACGAGCAGTACTTC
>TRBD1|NA|TRBV7-9|TRBJ2-7
CASSFGQGEQYF
TGTGCCAGCAGCTTCGGACAGGGCGAGCAGTACTTC
>TRBD1|NA|TRBV11-2|TRBJ1-6
CASSVTGGRYSPLHF
TGTGCCAGCAGCGTAACAGGGGGCCGGTATTCACCCCTCCACTTT
>NA|NA|TRBV10-1|TRBJ2-7
CASSVPDLPYEQYF
TGCGCCAGCAGTGTCCCGGACTTACCCTACGAGCAGTACTTC
>TRBD2|NA|TRBV7-2|TRBJ2-3
CASSPVVGLGTDTQYF
TGTGCCAGCAGCCCGGTAGTGGGACTAGGGACAGATACGCAGTATTTT
>TRBD1|NA|TRBV4-3|TRBJ2-7
CASSQDRTGFDEQYF
TGCGCCAGCAGCCAAGATAGGACAGGGTTTGACGAGCAGTACTTC
>NA|NA|TRBV7-3|TRBJ2-7
CASSPGGASSYEQYF
TGTGCCAGCAGCCCCGGCGGGGCCAGTTCCTACGAGCAGTACTTC
>TRBD1|NA|TRBV6-1|TRBJ2-7
CASSGKGGLIWEQYF
TGTGCCAGCAGTGGTAAAGGGGGCCTGATATGGGAGCAGTACTTC
>NA|NA|TRBV9|TRBJ1-2
CASSVGGYGYGYTF
TGTGCCAGCAGCGTAGGGGGATACGGCTATGGCTACACCTTC
>NA|once|TRBV28|TRBJ1-5
CASIGGPNQPQHF
TGTGCCAGCATTGGGGGACCGAATCAGCCCCAGCATTTT
>TRBD2|NA|TRBV7-2|TRBJ2-5
CASSSPGGSQETQYF
TGTGCCAGCAGCTCACCGGGCGGGAGTCAAGAGACCCAGTACTTC
>NA|NA|TRBV2|TRBJ1-1
CASRMGHLMNTEAFF
TGTGCCAGCAGGATGGGACACCTCATGAACACTGAAGCTTTCTTT
>TRBD2|NA|TRBV30|TRBJ2-3
CAWSSGLAGTQYF
TGTGCCTGGAGTTCAGGACTAGCGGGTACGCAGTATTTT
>TRBD2|NA|TRBV7-2|TRBJ2-3
CASSKTSGIVLMSQYF
TGTGCCAGCAGCAAGACTAGCGGGATTGTGTTGATGTCACAGTATTTT
>NA|NA|TRBV30|TRBJ2-2
CAWSAGPVTGELFF
TGTGCCTGGAGTGCAGGCCCGGTCACCGGGGAGCTGTTTTTT
>NA|NA|TRBV18|TRBJ2-7
CASSQSSYEQYF
TGTGCCAGCTCACAGAGCTCCTACGAGCAGTACTTC
>TRBD1|NA|TRBV6-5|TRBJ1-1
CASRPRGGFTEAFF
TGTGCCAGCAGACCCAGGGGGGGGTTCACTGAAGCTTTCTTT
>TRBD2|NA|TRBV19|TRBJ2-3
CASSGAGGTDTQYF
TGTGCCAGTAGTGGCGCGGGAGGCACAGATACGCAGTATTTT
>NA|NA|TRBV6-5|TRBJ1-4
CASRIGGADEKLFF
TGTGCCAGCAGGATTGGGGGGGCTGATGAAAAACTGTTTTTT
>NA|NA|TRBV5-8|TRBJ2-3
CASSSRVSDTQYF
TGTGCCAGCAGCTCCAGGGTCTCAGATACGCAGTATTTT
>TRBD1|NA|TRBV4-3|TRBJ2-3
CASSQDRGKDTQYF
TGCGCCAGCAGCCAGGACAGGGGTAAAGATACGCAGTATTTT
>NA|NA|TRBV5-4|TRBJ1-6
CASSLATGSSYNSPLHF
TGTGCCAGCAGCTTGGCCACCGGGAGCTCCTATAATTCACCCCTCCACTTT
>NA|NA|TRBV10-3|TRBJ1-1
CAISRGALMNTEAFF
TGTGCCATCTCAAGGGGGGCACTGATGAACACTGAAGCTTTCTTT
>TRBD2|NA|TRBV18|TRBJ2-7
CASSPGTSIYEQYF
TGTGCCAGCTCCCCCGGGACTAGCATATACGAGCAGTACTTC
>TRBD1|NA|TRBV19|TRBJ1-6
CASSIGQGVKNSPLHF
TGTGCCAGTAGTATCGGACAGGGGGTAAAAAATTCACCCCTCCACTTT
>NA|NA|TRBV5-8|TRBJ2-5
CASSPSLEQETQYF
TGTGCCAGCAGCCCTTCTTTGGAGCAGGAGACCCAGTACTTC
>TRBD1|NA|TRBV2|TRBJ1-5
CASKGTAVNQPQHF
TGTGCCAGCAAAGGGACAGCCGTAAATCAGCCCCAGCATTTT
>NA|NA|TRBV7-2|TRBJ2-7
CASSLTGALGEQYF
TGTGCCAGCAGCTTAACGGGGGCCTTGGGCGAGCAGTACTTC
>NA|NA|TRBV18|TRBJ2-7
CASSPRGAFQGEQYF
TGTGCCAGCTCACCAAGGGGGGCCTTTCAGGGCGAGCAGTACTTC
>NA|once|TRBV18|TRBJ1-6
CASSTVDSPLHF
TGTGCCAGCTCCACGGTGGATTCACCCCTCCACTTT
>TRBD1|NA|TRBV5-1|TRBJ1-2
CASSPGETGGGYTF
TGCGCCAGCAGCCCCGGTGAGACAGGGGGCGGCTACACCTTC
>TRBD2|NA|TRBV5-1|TRBJ2-7
CASSWGQRGDAEAQYF
TGCGCCAGCAGCTGGGGCCAGCGGGGGGACGCAGAGGCGCAGTACTTC
>NA|NA|TRBV4-3|TRBJ2-1
CASSQELVGVGAQFF
TGCGCCAGCAGCCAAGAACTTGTTGGGGTTGGGGCGCAGTTCTTC
>TRBD1|NA|TRBV5-4|TRBJ2-5
CASSLGGTGPIQETQYF
TGTGCCAGCAGCTTGGGAGGGACAGGGCCAATACAAGAGACCCAGTACTTC